This record concerns one T cell receptor beta chain sequence. Antigen unknown. This CDR3 is 14 amino acids long. V was clipped by 7 bases and J by 3 bases, with 15 bases between them. Germline V lookup: CDR1 SNHLY, CDR2 FYNNEI. From RNA, the CDR3 regions of TCR beta chains were amplified and sequenced. Second-round multiplex PCR followed a first-round RT-PCR using HTBI primers. TCRdb fed the multiplex PCR reads into MiXCR, producing one record per CDR3 protein. The sample consists of around 590,000 distinct CDR3 sequences, about 35% of them appearing once. This sample is drawn from a study of Graves' ophthalmopathy and Graves' hyperthyroidism. Findings and limits, study-wide: The model forecast ophthalmopathy progression, reaching roughly 71% sensitivity and around 75% specificity.

Among the hyperthyroidism patients, all were newly diagnosed, aged 18 to 65, with under 2 months' duration. Exclusion covered patients with other autoimmune diseases or uncontrolled infections (as well as pregnancy or lactation). The chain combines TRBV2 with TRBJ1-2; tentatively, D is TRBD1 (6 bases). Sequenced sample: peripheral blood or thyroid tissue (not recorded which). This sequence was found in an adult man with Graves' hyperthyroidism. In DNA form, the CDR3 reads TGTGCCAGCACAACGGGAGGGGGGGACTATGGCTACACCTTC. Translating it yields CASTTGGGDYGYTF.